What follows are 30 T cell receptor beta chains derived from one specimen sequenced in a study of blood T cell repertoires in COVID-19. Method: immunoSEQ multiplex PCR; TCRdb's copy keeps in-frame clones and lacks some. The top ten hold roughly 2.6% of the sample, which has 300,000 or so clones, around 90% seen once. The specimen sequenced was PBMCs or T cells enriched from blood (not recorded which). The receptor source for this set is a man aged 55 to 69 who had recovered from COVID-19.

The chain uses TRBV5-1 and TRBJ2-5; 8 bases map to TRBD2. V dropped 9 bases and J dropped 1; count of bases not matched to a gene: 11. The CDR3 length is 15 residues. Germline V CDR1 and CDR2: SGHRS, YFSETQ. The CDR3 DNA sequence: TGCGCCACCGGGGGCGGGAGGAGCCCCCAAGAGACCCAGTACTTC. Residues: CATGGGRSPQETQYF.

CDR3 coding DNA: TGTGCCTGGGGGACCCAGGGGGGCGAGCAGTACTTC. Translation gives CAWGTQGGEQYF. The chain joins TRBV30 to TRBJ2-7, with D perhaps TRBD1 (7 bases). Per the germline V gene, CDR1 is GTSNPN and CDR2 is SVGIG (reference sequence). The CDR3 runs 12 residues. V gave up 5 bases and J gave up 6 bases, with 14 bases separating them.

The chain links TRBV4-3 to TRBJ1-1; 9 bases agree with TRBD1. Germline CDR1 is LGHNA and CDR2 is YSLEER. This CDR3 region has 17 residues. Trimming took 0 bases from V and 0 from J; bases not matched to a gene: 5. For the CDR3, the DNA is TGCGCCAGCAGCCAAGACACAGGGGGCATGGTGAACACTGAAGCTTTCTTT. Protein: CASSQDTGGMVNTEAFF.

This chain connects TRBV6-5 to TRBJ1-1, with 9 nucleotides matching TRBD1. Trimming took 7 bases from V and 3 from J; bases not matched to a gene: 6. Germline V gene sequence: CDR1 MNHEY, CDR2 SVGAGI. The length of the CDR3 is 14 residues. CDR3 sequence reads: CASTRDRAYTEAFF. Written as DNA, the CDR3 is TGTGCCAGCACCCGGGACAGGGCGTACACTGAAGCTTTCTTT.

CDR3 DNA: TGTGCCAGCAGTTACTCTGGAGGGAGGGCCTACGAGCAGTACTTC. This sequence encodes CASSYSGGRAYEQYF. The chain is built from TRBV6-5 and TRBJ2-7; 7 nucleotides match TRBD2. The CDR3 has 15 amino acids. CDR1 MNHEY and CDR2 SVGAGI come from the germline V gene. Unmatched junction bases numbered 4, after V lost 0 bases and J lost 2 bases.

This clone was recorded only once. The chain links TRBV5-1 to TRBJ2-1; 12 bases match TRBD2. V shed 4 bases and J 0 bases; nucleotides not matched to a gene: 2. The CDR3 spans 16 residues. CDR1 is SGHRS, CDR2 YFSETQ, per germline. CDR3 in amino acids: CASSPGLAGSYNEQFF. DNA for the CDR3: TGCGCCAGCAGCCCGGGACTAGCGGGCTCCTACAATGAGCAGTTCTTC. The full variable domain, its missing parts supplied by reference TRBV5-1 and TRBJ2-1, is KAGVTQTPRYLIKTRGQQVTLSCSPISGHRSVSWYQQTPGQGLQFLFEYFSETQRNKGNFPGRFSGRQFSNSRSEMNVSTLELGDSALYLCASSPGLAGSYNEQFFGPGTRLTVL.

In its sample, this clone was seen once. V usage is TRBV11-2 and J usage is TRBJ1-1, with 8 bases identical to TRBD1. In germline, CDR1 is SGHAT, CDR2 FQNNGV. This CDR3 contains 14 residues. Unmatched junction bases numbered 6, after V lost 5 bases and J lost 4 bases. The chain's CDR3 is CASSALRGRTEAFF. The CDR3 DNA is TGTGCCAGCAGCGCCCTCAGGGGGCGCACTGAAGCTTTCTTT.

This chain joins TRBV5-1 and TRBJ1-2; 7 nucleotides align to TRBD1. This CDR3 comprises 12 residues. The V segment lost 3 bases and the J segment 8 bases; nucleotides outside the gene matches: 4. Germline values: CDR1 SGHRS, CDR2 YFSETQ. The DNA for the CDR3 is TGCGCCAGCAGCTCCGGGACAGAAGGCTACACCTTC. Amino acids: CASSSGTEGYTF.

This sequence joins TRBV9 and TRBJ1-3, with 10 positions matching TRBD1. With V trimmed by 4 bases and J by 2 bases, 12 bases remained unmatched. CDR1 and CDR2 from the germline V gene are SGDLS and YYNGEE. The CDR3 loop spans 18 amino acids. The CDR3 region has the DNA TGTGCCAGCAGCTCCACGCGATGGGACAGGGGTACTGGAAACACCATATATTTT. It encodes CASSSTRWDRGTGNTIYF. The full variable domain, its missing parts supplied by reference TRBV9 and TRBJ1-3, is DSGVTQTPKHLITATGQRVTLRCSPRSGDLSVYWYQQSLDQGLQFLIQYYNGEERAKGNILERFSAQQFPDLHSELNLSSLELGDSALYFCASSSTRWDRGTGNTIYFGEGSWLTVV.

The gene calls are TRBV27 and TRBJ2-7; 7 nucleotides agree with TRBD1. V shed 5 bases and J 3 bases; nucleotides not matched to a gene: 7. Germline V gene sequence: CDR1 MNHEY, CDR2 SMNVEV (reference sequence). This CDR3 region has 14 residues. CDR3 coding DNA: TGTGCCAGCAGTGTCCGACAGGGTAGCTACGAGCAGTACTTC. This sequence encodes CASSVRQGSYEQYF.

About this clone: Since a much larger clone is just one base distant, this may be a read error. CDR3 residues: CASSPDYEQYF. The CDR3 nucleotides read TGTGCCAGCAGCCCAGACTACGAGCAGTACTTC. The chain is built from TRBV11-2 and TRBJ2-7; D is unresolved. Trimming stripped 5 bases from V and 3 bases from J, with 5 bases between. Germline V CDR1 and CDR2: SGHAT, FQNNGV. This CDR3 is built from 11 residues.

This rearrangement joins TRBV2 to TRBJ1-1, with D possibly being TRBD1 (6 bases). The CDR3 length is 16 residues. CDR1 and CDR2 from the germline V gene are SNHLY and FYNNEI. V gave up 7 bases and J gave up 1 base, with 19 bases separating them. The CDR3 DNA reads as TGTGCCAGCAAGCTCCAAACCGGGACACCGAACACTGAAGCTTTCTTT. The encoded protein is CASKLQTGTPNTEAFF.

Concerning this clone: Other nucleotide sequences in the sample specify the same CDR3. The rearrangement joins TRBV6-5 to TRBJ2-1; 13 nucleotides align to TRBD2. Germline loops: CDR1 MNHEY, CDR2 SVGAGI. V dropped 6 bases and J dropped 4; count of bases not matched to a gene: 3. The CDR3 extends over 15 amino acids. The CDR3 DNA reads TGTGCCAGCAGATTACTAGCGGGAGGGTACAATGAGCAGTTCTTC. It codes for CASRLLAGGYNEQFF.

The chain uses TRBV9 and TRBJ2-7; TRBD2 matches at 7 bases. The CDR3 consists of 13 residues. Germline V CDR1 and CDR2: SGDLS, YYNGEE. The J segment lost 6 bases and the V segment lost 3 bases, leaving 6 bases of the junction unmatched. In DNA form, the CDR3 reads TGTGCCAGCAGCGGGGGGGGTGGCACCGAGCAGTACTTC. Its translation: CASSGGGGTEQYF.

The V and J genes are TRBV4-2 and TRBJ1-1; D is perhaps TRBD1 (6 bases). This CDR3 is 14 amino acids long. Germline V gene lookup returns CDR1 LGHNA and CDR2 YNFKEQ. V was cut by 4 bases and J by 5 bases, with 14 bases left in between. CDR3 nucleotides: TGTGCCAGCAGCCGAACAGGGTCTGTGACTGAAGCTTTCTTT. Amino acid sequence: CASSRTGSVTEAFF.

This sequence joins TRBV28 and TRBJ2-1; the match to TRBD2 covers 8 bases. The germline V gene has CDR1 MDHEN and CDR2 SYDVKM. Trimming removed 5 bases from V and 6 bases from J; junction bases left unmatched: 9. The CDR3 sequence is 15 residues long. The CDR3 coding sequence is TGTGCCAGCAGTATCCATCACGCGGGGGGCAATGAGCAGTTCTTC. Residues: CASSIHHAGGNEQFF.

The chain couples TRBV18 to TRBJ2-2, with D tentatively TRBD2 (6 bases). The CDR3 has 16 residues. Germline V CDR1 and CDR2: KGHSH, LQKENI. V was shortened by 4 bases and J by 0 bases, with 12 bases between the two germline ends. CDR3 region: CASSRTGDPNTGELFF. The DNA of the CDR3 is TGTGCCAGCTCACGGACGGGGGACCCGAACACCGGGGAGCTGTTTTTT.

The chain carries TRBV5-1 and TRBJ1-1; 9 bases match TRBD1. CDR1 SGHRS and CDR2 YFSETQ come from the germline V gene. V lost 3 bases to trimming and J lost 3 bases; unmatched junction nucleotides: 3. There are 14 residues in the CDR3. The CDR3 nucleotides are TGCGCCAGCAGCTGGGACAGGGTGGACACTGAAGCTTTCTTT. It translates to CASSWDRVDTEAFF.

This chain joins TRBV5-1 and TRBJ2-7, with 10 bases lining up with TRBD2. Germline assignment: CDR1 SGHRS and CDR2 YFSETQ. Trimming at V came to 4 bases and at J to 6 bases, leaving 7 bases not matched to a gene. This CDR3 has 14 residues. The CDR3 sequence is CASSKDLAGVEQYF. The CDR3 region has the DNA TGCGCCAGCAGCAAGGACCTAGCGGGAGTCGAGCAGTACTTC.

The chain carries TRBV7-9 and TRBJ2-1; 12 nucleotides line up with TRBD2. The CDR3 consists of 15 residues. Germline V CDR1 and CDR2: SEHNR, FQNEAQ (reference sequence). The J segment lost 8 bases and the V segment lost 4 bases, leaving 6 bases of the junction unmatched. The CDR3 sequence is CASSSASGRAYEQFF. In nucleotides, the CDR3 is TGTGCCAGCAGCTCCGCTAGCGGGAGGGCCTATGAGCAGTTCTTC.

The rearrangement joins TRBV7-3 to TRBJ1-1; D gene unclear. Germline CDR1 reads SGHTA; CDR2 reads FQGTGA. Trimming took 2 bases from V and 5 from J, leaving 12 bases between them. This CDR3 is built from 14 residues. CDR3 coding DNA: TGTGCCAGCAGCTTAGTTCCCGGAGGGACTGAAGCTTTCTTT. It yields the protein CASSLVPGGTEAFF.

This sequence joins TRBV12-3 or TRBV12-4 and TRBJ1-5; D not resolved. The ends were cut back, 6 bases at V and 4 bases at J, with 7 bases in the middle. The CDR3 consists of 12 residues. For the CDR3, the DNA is TGTGCCAGCAGGCGAGAAAATCAGCCCCAGCATTTT. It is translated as CASRRENQPQHF.

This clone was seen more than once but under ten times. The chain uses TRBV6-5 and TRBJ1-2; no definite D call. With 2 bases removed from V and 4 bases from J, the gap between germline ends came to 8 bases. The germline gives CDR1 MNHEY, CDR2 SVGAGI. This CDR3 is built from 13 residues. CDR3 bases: TGTGCCAGCAGTTACGGCGGCCTCTATGGCTACACCTTC. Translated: CASSYGGLYGYTF.

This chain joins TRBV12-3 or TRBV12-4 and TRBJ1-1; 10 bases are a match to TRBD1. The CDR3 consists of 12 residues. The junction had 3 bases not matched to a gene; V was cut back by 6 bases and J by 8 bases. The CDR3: CASRTGGAEAFF. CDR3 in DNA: TGTGCCAGCAGGACAGGGGGCGCGGAAGCTTTCTTT.

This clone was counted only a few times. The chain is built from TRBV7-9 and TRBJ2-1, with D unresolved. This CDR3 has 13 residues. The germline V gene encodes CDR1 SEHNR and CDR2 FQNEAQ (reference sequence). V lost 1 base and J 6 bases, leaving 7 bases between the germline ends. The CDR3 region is CASSLVFRNEQFF. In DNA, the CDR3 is TGTGCCAGCAGCTTAGTCTTCCGCAATGAGCAGTTCTTC. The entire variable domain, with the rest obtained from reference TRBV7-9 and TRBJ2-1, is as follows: DTGVSQNPRHKITKRGQNVTFRCDPISEHNRLYWYRQTLGQGPEFLTYFQNEAQLEKSRLLSDRFSAERPKGSFSTLEIQRTEQGDSAMYLCASSLVFRNEQFFGPGTRLTVL.

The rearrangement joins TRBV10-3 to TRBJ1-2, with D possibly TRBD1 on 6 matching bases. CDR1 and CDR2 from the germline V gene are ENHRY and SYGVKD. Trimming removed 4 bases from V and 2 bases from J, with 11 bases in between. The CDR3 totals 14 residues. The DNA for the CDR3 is TGTGCCATCAGTGCGGGTCAGGGGAACTATGGCTACACCTTC. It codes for CAISAGQGNYGYTF.

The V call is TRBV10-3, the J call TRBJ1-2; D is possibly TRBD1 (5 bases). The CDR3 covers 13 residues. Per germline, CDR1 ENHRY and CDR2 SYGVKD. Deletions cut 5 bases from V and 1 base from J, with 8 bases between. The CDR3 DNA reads TGTGCCATCAGTCCAGACAGTAACTATGGCTACACCTTC. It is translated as CAISPDSNYGYTF.

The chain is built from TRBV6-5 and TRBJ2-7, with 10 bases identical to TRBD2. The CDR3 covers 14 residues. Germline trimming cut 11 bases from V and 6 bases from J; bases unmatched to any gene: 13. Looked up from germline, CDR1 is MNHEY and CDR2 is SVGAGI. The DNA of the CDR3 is TGTGCCGAGGGGACCGGGACTAGCGTTTCCGAGCAGTACTTC. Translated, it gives CAEGTGTSVSEQYF.

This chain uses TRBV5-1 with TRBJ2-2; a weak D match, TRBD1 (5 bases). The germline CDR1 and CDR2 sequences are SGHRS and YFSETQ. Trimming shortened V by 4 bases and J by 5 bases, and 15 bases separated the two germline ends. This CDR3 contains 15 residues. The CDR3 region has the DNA TGCGCCAGCAGCCCGGCAGGGTTGGGGACCGGGGAGCTGTTTTTT. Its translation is CASSPAGLGTGELFF.

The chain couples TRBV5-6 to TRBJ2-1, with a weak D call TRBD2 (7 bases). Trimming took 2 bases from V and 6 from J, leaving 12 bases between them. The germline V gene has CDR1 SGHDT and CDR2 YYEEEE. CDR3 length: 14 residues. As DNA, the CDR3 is TGTGCCAGCAGCTTCGGGGGGCCCAGCAATGAGCAGTTCTTC. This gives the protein CASSFGGPSNEQFF. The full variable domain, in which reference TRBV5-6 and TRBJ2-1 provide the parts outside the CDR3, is DAGVTQSPTHLIKTRGQQVTLRCSPKSGHDTVSWYQQALGQGPQFIFQYYEEEERQRGNFPDRFSGHQFPNYSSELNVNALLLGDSALYLCASSFGGPSNEQFFGPGTRLTVL.